The source of this T cell receptor (beta chain) is a study of blood T cell repertoires in COVID-19. As for the study in general: COVID-19 samples collected from the United States, Italy and Spain covered acute and convalescent phases. Sample material is recorded as cDNA or gDNA derived from T cells, B-cell-depleted T cells, or PBMCs.

Trimming at V came to 9 bases and at J to 6 bases, leaving 17 bases not matched to a gene. The germline CDR1 and CDR2 sequences are MDHEN and SYDVKM. This CDR3 contains 15 residues. Methods used by the authors: It was from reference gene primer amplification that nucleated cell counts were estimated. Only in-frame clones appear in the TCRdb table, and some are missing; sequencing was by immunoSEQ multiplex PCR. The DNA gave D and trimming, while V, J and clone size come from that table. The repertoire holds approximately 250,000 clones, with around 80% as singletons. V is TRBV28 and J is TRBJ2-7, with 7 bases lining up with TRBD2. Sequences were obtained from peripheral blood. The sequence was collected from a woman aged 40 to 50 who had recovered from COVID-19. CDR3 in amino acids: CASTGGAEMRGEQYF. The CDR3 bases are TGTGCCAGTACGGGGGGAGCGGAAATGAGAGGCGAGCAGTACTTC.